The 29 T cell receptor beta chains below were found in one sample sequenced in a study of blood T cell repertoires in COVID-19. Some clones are missing from TCRdb's copy, which holds only in-frame ones; the method was immunoSEQ multiplex PCR. The sample carries roughly 92,000 clones, around 86% recorded once. The sequenced sample was peripheral blood. Every receptor here comes from a man aged 50 or older with acute or convalescent COVID-19.

The chain combines TRBV4-2 with TRBJ2-2, with 7 positions matching TRBD1. The CDR3 contains 17 residues. Germline V gives CDR1 LGHNA, CDR2 YNFKEQ. After removal of 4 bases from V and 5 bases from J, the junction contained 13 bases not matched to a gene. The chain's CDR3 is CASSLGGQTLGTGELFF. In DNA, the CDR3 is TGTGCCAGCAGCCTAGGGGGACAGACCCTAGGGACCGGGGAGCTGTTTTTT.

This chain uses TRBV7-2 with TRBJ2-7; 9 bases are a match to TRBD2. The CDR3 totals 14 residues. The germline V gene encodes CDR1 SGHTA and CDR2 FQGNSA. The V gene end was trimmed by 1 base and the J gene end by 5 bases; junction bases not matched to a gene: 3. The CDR3 DNA reads as TGTGCCAGCAGCTTAGGGACTAGCGTAGACGAGCAGTACTTC. Translated, it gives CASSLGTSVDEQYF.

This clone has more than one count but fewer than ten. CDR3 in amino acids: CASSHGAGSYNEQFF. The CDR3 bases are TGTGCCAGCAGTCACGGAGCGGGGTCCTACAATGAGCAGTTCTTC. The rearrangement links TRBV6-4 to TRBJ2-1, with 7 bases aligning to TRBD2. The V segment lost 5 bases and the J segment 1 base; nucleotides outside the gene matches: 5. The CDR3 is 15 residues long. Germline V gene lookup returns CDR1 MRHNA and CDR2 SNTAGT.

This rearrangement joins TRBV28 to TRBJ2-7; a weak D match, TRBD2 (7 bases). The germline V and J ends were trimmed by 8 bases and 6 bases, with 17 bases remaining between them. The CDR3 runs to 13 residues. The germline V gene has CDR1 MDHEN and CDR2 SYDVKM. The CDR3 sequence: CASSRGLAVEQYF. As DNA, the CDR3 is TGTGCCAGCTCCCGGGGGCTAGCGGTCGAGCAGTACTTC.

V usage is TRBV24-1 and J usage is TRBJ2-3; TRBD2 might be the D (7 bases). Germline CDR1 is KGHDR and CDR2 is SFDVKD. The CDR3 length is 14 residues. V lost 9 bases, J lost 2 bases, and 14 bases lay in between. The CDR3: CATHSGDNTDTQYF. The CDR3 nucleotides read TGTGCCACCCACAGCGGGGACAACACAGATACGCAGTATTTT.

This clone was counted a single time. This chain uses TRBV20-1 with TRBJ2-3; TRBD2 matches at 10 bases. The CDR3 spans 18 residues. V trimming: 3 bases; J trimming: 4 bases; junction bases outside the gene matches: 16. CDR1 DFQATT and CDR2 SNEGSKA come from the germline V gene (reference sequence). The CDR3 DNA is TGCAGTGCTAGTGGGGAGTCCGGGACTAGCGTAGAGTCAGATACGCAGTATTTT. Translation gives CSASGESGTSVESDTQYF.

The V call is TRBV19, the J call TRBJ2-4; 9 nucleotides agree with TRBD2. Germline V gene data show CDR1 as LNHDA and CDR2 as SQIVND (reference sequence). There are 18 residues in the CDR3. After removal of 5 bases from V and 0 bases from J, the junction contained 11 bases not matched to a gene. CDR3 in DNA: TGTGCCAGTAGTGCCGGACTAGCGATTAGCCTAGCCAAAAACATTCAGTACTTC. Translating it yields CASSAGLAISLAKNIQYF.

The rearrangement links TRBV7-9 to TRBJ1-1; a weak D match, TRBD1 (5 bases). V was trimmed by 6 bases and J by 4 bases, leaving 18 bases between them. Germline CDR1 reads SEHNR; CDR2 reads FQNEAQ (reference sequence). The CDR3 sequence is 15 residues long. The chain's CDR3 is CASSLFGDSGTEAFF. The CDR3, as DNA: TGTGCCAGCAGTCTATTCGGGGACTCGGGCACTGAAGCTTTCTTT.

This sequence joins TRBV5-4 and TRBJ1-5; the D gene is possibly TRBD1 (5 bases). CDR1 and CDR2 from the germline V gene are SGHNT and YYREEE (reference sequence). V dropped 0 bases and J dropped 4 bases, with 11 bases sitting between them. The CDR3 totals 15 residues. CDR3 sequence (DNA): TGTGCCAGCAGCTTGGGGGGCGTCGGGAATCAGCCCCAGCATTTT. As protein: CASSLGGVGNQPQHF.

This clone was seen a single time. This rearrangement joins TRBV7-9 to TRBJ2-4; TRBD1 matches at 9 bases. This CDR3 contains 12 residues. Trimming at V came to 2 bases and at J to 14 bases, leaving 4 bases not matched to a gene. Germline lookup yields CDR1 SEHNR and CDR2 FQNEAQ (reference sequence). DNA for the CDR3: TGTGCCAGCAGCTTACGGGGGGACAGGGAGTACTTC. Amino acids: CASSLRGDREYF.

This chain uses TRBV5-4 with TRBJ2-3, with D unclear. Trimming removed 1 base at V and 6 bases at J, with 6 bases between. Germline CDR1 is SGHNT and CDR2 is YYREEE (reference sequence). The CDR3 has 12 residues. The CDR3 loop is CASSLFADTQYF. The DNA for the CDR3 is TGTGCCAGCAGCTTGTTTGCGGATACGCAGTATTTT.

This clone has more than one count but fewer than ten. V usage is TRBV10-2 and J usage is TRBJ2-7; D remains unclear. The germline V gene has CDR1 WSHSY and CDR2 SAAADI. This CDR3 region has 13 residues. Trimming left V 6 bases short and J 0 bases short, with 9 bases between. The CDR3 loop reads CASSKRSSYEQYF. The CDR3 DNA reads as TGCGCCAGCAGCAAGAGGAGCTCCTACGAGCAGTACTTC.

This clone was detected only once. This chain uses TRBV24-1 with TRBJ2-5, with a tentative D call TRBD1 (6 bases). The length of the CDR3 is 15 residues. Germline lookup yields CDR1 KGHDR and CDR2 SFDVKD. V lost 4 bases and J 5 bases, leaving 16 bases between the germline ends. The CDR3 sequence: CATSDPASRGETQYF. For the CDR3, the DNA is TGTGCCACCAGTGACCCCGCCTCCAGGGGCGAGACCCAGTACTTC.

V gene TRBV30 combines with J gene TRBJ2-1; the match to TRBD2 covers 10 bases. This CDR3 is built from 14 residues. Germline V CDR1 and CDR2: GTSNPN, SVGIG (reference sequence). V lost 1 base, J lost 4 bases, and 1 base stayed unmatched. CDR3 region: CAWSALAGYNEQFF. For the CDR3, the DNA is TGTGCCTGGAGTGCACTAGCGGGATACAATGAGCAGTTCTTC.

In this sample, this clone turned up a few times. The chain links TRBV6-5 to TRBJ1-6; D might be TRBD1 (5 bases). The length of the CDR3 is 15 residues. Between the trimmed V and J ends, which lost 8 bases and 6 bases, there was a span of 17 bases. Germline CDR1 and CDR2: MNHEY and SVGAGI. The CDR3 DNA reads TGTGCCAGCGGCGCAGGGATGGCTAGTAATTCACCCCTCCACTTT. Its translation: CASGAGMASNSPLHF.

J is TRBJ1-1 and V is TRBV7-9, with TRBD1 as a possible D gene (6 bases). Germline assignment: CDR1 SEHNR and CDR2 FQNEAQ (reference sequence). V was cut by 3 bases and J by 1 base, with 9 bases left in between. This CDR3 has 14 residues. This CDR3 is CASSLTGRNTEAFF. CDR3 coding DNA: TGTGCCAGCAGCTTGACAGGAAGGAACACTGAAGCTTTCTTT.

The rearrangement uses TRBV6-5 and TRBJ2-7, with TRBD1 matching over 9 bases. CDR3 length: 13 amino acids. Germline V CDR1 and CDR2: MNHEY, SVGAGI. V lost 5 bases, J lost 11 bases, and 10 bases stayed unmatched. The CDR3 sequence: CASSRDRAGTEYF. The CDR3 DNA reads as TGTGCCAGCAGTCGGGACAGGGCCGGGACGGAGTACTTC.

The rearrangement links TRBV19 to TRBJ2-2, with 8 bases fitting TRBD1. This CDR3 is 15 amino acids long. V lost 6 bases, J lost 7 bases, and 10 bases stayed unmatched. Germline V gene sequence: CDR1 LNHDA, CDR2 SQIVND (reference sequence). The DNA for the CDR3 is TGTGCCAGTAGGCCCATTACAGGGGGGATCGGGGAGCTGTTTTTT. It specifies CASRPITGGIGELFF.

This rearrangement joins TRBV21-1 to TRBJ2-7; the table names TRBD1, a call not compared with the DNA. TRBV21-1 is tagged as a pseudogene. The CDR3 is made up of 16 amino acids. This CDR3 is CASSKNGYRVYCEQYF. CDR3 sequence (DNA): TGTGCCAGCAGCAAAAACGGTTACAGGGTCTATTGCGAGCAGTACTTC.

This chain connects TRBV6-5 to TRBJ1-2; 7 nucleotides agree with TRBD1. CDR1 MNHEY and CDR2 SVGAGI come from the germline V gene. This CDR3 region has 13 residues. J lost 4 bases, V lost 2 bases, and 1 base had no gene match. Written as DNA, the CDR3 is TGTGCCAGCAGTTACGACAGGGCCTATGGCTACACCTTC. As protein: CASSYDRAYGYTF.

This clone is medium-sized by share. The chain joins TRBV7-9 to TRBJ1-1; D gene unclear. V lost 1 base to trimming and J lost 8 bases, with 8 bases between them. This CDR3 has 12 amino acids. Per germline, CDR1 SEHNR and CDR2 FQNEAQ (reference sequence). The CDR3 sequence is CASSLVAVEAFF. As DNA, the CDR3 is TGTGCCAGCAGCTTAGTGGCGGTGGAAGCTTTCTTT.

V gene TRBV30 combines with J gene TRBJ2-1, with D possibly matching TRBD2 (5 bases). V lost 2 bases to trimming and J lost 7 bases, with 9 bases between them. This CDR3 has 12 residues. The germline V gene encodes CDR1 GTSNPN and CDR2 SVGIG (reference sequence). The CDR3 region has the DNA TGTGCCTGGAGTTTTAGAGGGAATGAGCAGTTCTTC. As protein: CAWSFRGNEQFF.

This chain links TRBV5-6 with TRBJ2-1; 7 bases match TRBD2. Germline V gene data show CDR1 as SGHDT and CDR2 as YYEEEE. After removal of 1 base from V and 14 bases from J, the junction contained 9 bases not matched to a gene. This CDR3 is 13 amino acids long. The CDR3 coding sequence is TGTGCCAGCAGCTTGAGGGAGGGACGAGTGGAGTTCTTC. Translating gives CASSLREGRVEFF.

This clone was seen once. The chain couples TRBV10-1 to TRBJ1-2, with 8 positions matching TRBD1. Germline CDR1 and CDR2: WNHNN and SYGVQD (reference sequence). The ends lost 0 bases at V and 5 bases at J; junction bases unmatched: 8. The CDR3 length is 16 residues. The CDR3 region has the DNA TGCGCCAGCAGTGAGTCCGCCTCCGGGACAGGATATGGCTACACCTTC. Its translation is CASSESASGTGYGYTF.

The chain is built from TRBV19 and TRBJ2-1, with 11 bases identical to TRBD2. Trimming took 6 bases from V and 4 from J; bases not matched to a gene: 8. The CDR3 has 16 residues. Germline-derived CDR1 and CDR2 are LNHDA and SQIVND (reference sequence). CDR3 in DNA: TGTGCCAGTAGCCCGGCACTAGCGGGAGCTTACAATGAGCAGTTCTTC. Protein sequence: CASSPALAGAYNEQFF.

This chain connects TRBV12-3 or TRBV12-4 to TRBJ2-7, with D uncertain. The CDR3 runs to 11 residues. Trimming left V 4 bases short and J 5 bases short, with 6 bases between. The CDR3 nucleotides are TGTGCCAGCAGTTCAGACAACGAGCAGTACTTC. Translating it yields CASSSDNEQYF.

This clone was recorded at least ten times. The chain is built from TRBV10-2 and TRBJ2-7; D unresolved. Per the germline V gene, CDR1 is WSHSY and CDR2 is SAAADI. Trimming took 2 bases from V and 0 from J, leaving 11 bases between them. The CDR3 runs 15 residues. The CDR3, as DNA: TGCGCCAGCAGTGAGCATTCAACGAGCTCCTACGAGCAGTACTTC. This codes for CASSEHSTSSYEQYF.

The chain joins TRBV15 to TRBJ2-1; 8 bases line up with TRBD2. J lost 8 bases, V lost 5 bases, and 23 bases had no gene match. The CDR3 extends over 19 amino acids. Germline lookup yields CDR1 LNHNV and CDR2 YYDKDF (reference sequence). In nucleotides, the CDR3 is TGTGCCACCAGCGGAAGGCAATTACTAGCGGCGGCCTCAGTGGATGAGCAGTTCTTC. It is translated as CATSGRQLLAAASVDEQFF.

Here the CDR3 DNA reads TGTGCCAGCAACCTCGCTTTTGGGGACAAGCAGTTCTTC. Translated: CASNLAFGDKQFF. The chain combines TRBV11-1 with TRBJ2-1; tentatively, D is TRBD1 (6 bases). Germline V gene lookup returns CDR1 SGHAT and CDR2 FQDESV (reference sequence). V lost 7 bases to trimming and J lost 11 bases, with 18 bases between them. The CDR3 length is 13 residues. Together with reference TRBV11-1 and TRBJ2-1, the CDR3 gives the full variable domain: EAEVAQSPRYKITEKSQAVAFWCDPISGHATLYWYRQILGQGPELLVQFQDESVVDDSQLPKDRFSAERLKGVDSTLKIQPAELGDSAMYLCASNLAFGDKQFFGPGTRLTVL.